The sequence of this T cell receptor beta chain was determined in a study of cytomegalovirus exposure and HLA in healthy donors. Comments on this clone: Its target is not known.

Study conclusions and caveats: Within an earlier analysis, most TCR beta V segments proved productive either about 87% or about 30% of the time. Beyond CMV serostatus, there was no information to go on about immune exposure. A missense DCLRE1C variant was associated with V- and J-gene trimming of TCR beta chains in a later analysis, and an independent cohort replicated the association.

The CDR3 length is 16 residues. V shed 7 bases and J 6 bases; nucleotides not matched to a gene: 13. Germline V gives CDR1 SGHRS, CDR2 YFSETQ. The PCR was carried out with 60 Vbeta primers and 13 Jbeta primers. TCRdb's copy holds only in-frame clones and misses some; the assay was immunoSEQ multiplex PCR. Among around 100,000 clones, approximately 66% were seen once, and the ten largest hold roughly 3.3%. This sequence joins TRBV5-1 and TRBJ2-3; 11 positions match TRBD2. Sample: PBMCs. This TCR derives from a woman between 45 and 65 years old in good health and CMV-seronegative. CDR3 sequence reads: CASGVPTSGGLDTQYF. In DNA, the CDR3 is TGCGCCAGCGGCGTCCCTACTAGCGGGGGATTGGATACGCAGTATTTT.